Each of the 8 T cell receptor beta chains below was sequenced from the same sample in a study of CXCR3-negative and CXCR3-positive naive CD8 T cells. Their antigens remain unidentified. Study observations and caveats: Hydrophobicity of TRB CDR3s was greater in CXCR3-positive naive cells than in CXCR3-negative naive cells.

The TRB cDNA libraries were prepared by 5' RACE with UMI labels. From the 5' RACE reads, TCRdb lists one entry per CDR3 protein and no DNA. The repertoire table contains 84,000 or so distinct CDR3 sequences. The sequenced sample was naive CXCR3+ CD8+ T cells from blood. Stated subset: CD45RO-CCR7+CD27+CD95- naive CD8+ T cells expressing CXCR3 (TNR3+). Receptor source: a human donor in good health. Some clones in this sample may be carry-over from other donors' samples.

The V call is TRBV6-5, the J call TRBJ1-2; the D gene TCRdb calls, TRBD1, cannot be checked with no DNA. Germline CDR1 is MNHEY and CDR2 is SVGAGI. CDR3 size: 14 residues. CDR3 in amino acids: CASSYSWTGDGYTF.

The CDR3 loop reads CSAIGGSIARGYTF. The rearrangement joins TRBV20-1 to TRBJ1-2; TCRdb gives TRBD1 as the D gene, but with no DNA this cannot be confirmed. Looked up from germline, CDR1 is DFQATT and CDR2 is SNEGSKA (reference sequence). The CDR3 consists of 14 residues.

The J gene is TRBJ2-3, the V gene TRBV29-1. Germline CDR1 is SQVTM and CDR2 is ANQGSEA. This CDR3 comprises 15 residues. The CDR3 spells CSVVLGMGFTDTQYF.

The chain joins TRBV5-1 to TRBJ2-5. The CDR3 spans 14 residues. Germline V gene lookup returns CDR1 SGHRS and CDR2 YFSETQ. CDR3 sequence: CASSSIDDQETQYF.

The chain is built from TRBV7-2 and TRBJ1-1. This CDR3 has 14 residues. CDR1 is SGHTA, CDR2 FQGNSA, per germline. CDR3 region: CASSYSGPNTEAFF.

The chain recombines TRBV9 with TRBJ2-2; TCRdb names TRBD1, which stays unverified in the absence of DNA. Per germline, CDR1 SGDLS and CDR2 YYNGEE. This CDR3 has 16 residues. The CDR3 region is CASSPATGGRFGELFF.

The V gene is TRBV7-9, the J gene TRBJ2-1; the D call of TRBD2 rests on TCRdb alone, since no DNA is present to check it. This CDR3 is built from 15 residues. Germline V gene lookup returns CDR1 SEHNR and CDR2 FQNEAQ (reference sequence). This chain's CDR3 is CASSQRGTSYNEQFF.

The chain is built from TRBV18 and TRBJ2-1. Germline CDR1 reads KGHSH; CDR2 reads LQKENI. The CDR3 is 15 residues long. CDR3 residues: CASSPSASAYNEQFF.